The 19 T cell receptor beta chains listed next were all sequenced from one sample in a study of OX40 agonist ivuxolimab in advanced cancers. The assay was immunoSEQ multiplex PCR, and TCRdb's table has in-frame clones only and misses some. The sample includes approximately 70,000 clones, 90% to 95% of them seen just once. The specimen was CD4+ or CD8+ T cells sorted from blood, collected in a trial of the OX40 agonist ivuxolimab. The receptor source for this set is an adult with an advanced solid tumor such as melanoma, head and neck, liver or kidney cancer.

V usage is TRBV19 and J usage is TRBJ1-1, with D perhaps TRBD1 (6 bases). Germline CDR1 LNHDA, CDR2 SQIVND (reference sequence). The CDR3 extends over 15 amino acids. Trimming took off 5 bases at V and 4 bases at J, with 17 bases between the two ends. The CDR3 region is CASSWGGRSLTEAFF. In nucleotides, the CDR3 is TGTGCCAGTAGTTGGGGGGGGCGCAGCCTCACTGAAGCTTTCTTT.

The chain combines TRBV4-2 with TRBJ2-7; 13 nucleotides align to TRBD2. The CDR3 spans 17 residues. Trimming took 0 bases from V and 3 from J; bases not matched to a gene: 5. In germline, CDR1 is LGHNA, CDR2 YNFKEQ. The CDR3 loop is CASSQDGGTSGIYEQYF. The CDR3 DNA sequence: TGTGCCAGCAGCCAAGACGGGGGGACTAGCGGGATCTACGAGCAGTACTTC.

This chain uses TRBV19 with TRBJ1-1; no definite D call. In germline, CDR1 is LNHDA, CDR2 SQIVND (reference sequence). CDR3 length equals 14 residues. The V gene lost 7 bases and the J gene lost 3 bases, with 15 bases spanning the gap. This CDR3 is CASNIWGGDTEAFF. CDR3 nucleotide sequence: TGTGCCAGTAACATTTGGGGTGGGGACACTGAAGCTTTCTTT.

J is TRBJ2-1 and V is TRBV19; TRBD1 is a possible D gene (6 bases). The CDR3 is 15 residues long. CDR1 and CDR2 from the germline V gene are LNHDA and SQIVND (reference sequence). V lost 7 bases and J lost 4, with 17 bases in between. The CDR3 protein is CASTLGAGVYNEQFF. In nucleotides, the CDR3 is TGTGCCAGTACCCTCGGGGCAGGGGTTTACAATGAGCAGTTCTTC.

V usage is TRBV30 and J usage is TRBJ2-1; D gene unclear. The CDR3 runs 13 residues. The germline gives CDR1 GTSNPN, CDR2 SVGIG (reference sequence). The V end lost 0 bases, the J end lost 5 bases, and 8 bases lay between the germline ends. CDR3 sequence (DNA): TGTGCCTGGAGTGTACTCCCAGACAATGAGCAGTTCTTC. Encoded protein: CAWSVLPDNEQFF.

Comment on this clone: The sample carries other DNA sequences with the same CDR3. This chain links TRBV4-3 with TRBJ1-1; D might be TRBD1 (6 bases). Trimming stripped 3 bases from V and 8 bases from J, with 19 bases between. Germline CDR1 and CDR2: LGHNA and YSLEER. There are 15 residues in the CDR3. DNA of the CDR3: TGCGCCAGCAGCCACTCCTGGGGGCGAGCCGTAGAAGCTTTCTTT. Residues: CASSHSWGRAVEAFF.

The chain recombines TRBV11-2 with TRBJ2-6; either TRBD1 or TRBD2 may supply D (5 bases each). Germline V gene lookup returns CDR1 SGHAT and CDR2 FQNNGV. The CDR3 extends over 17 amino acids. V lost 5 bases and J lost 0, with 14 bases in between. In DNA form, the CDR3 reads TGTGCCAGCAGCCCCGGGGCGCCCGGCTCTGGGGCCAACGTCCTGACTTTC. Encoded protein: CASSPGAPGSGANVLTF.

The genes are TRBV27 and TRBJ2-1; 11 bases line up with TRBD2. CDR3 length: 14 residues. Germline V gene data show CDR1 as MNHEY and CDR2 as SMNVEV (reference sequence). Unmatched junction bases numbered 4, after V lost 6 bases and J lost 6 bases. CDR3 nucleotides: TGTGCCAGCAGACCTAGCGGGAGGCCCAATGAGCAGTTCTTC. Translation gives CASRPSGRPNEQFF.

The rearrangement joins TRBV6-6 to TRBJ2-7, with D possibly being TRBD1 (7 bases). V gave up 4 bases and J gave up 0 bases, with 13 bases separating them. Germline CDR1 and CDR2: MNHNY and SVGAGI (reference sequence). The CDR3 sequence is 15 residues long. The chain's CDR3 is CASSWRGPSSYEQYF. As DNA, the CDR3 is TGTGCCAGCAGTTGGAGGGGGCCCAGCTCCTACGAGCAGTACTTC.

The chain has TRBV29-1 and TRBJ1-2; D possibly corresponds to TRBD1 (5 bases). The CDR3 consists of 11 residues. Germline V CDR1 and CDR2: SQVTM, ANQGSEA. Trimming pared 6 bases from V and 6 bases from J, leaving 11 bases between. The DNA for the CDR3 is TGCAGCGTAGAAATGGGGGATGGCTACACCTTC. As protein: CSVEMGDGYTF.

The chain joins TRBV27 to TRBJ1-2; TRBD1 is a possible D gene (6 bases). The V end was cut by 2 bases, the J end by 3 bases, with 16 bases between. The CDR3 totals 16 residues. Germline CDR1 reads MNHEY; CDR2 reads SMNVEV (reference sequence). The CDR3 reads CASSLTVQGTDYGYTF. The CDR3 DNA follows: TGTGCCAGCAGTTTAACGGTACAGGGCACGGACTATGGCTACACCTTC.

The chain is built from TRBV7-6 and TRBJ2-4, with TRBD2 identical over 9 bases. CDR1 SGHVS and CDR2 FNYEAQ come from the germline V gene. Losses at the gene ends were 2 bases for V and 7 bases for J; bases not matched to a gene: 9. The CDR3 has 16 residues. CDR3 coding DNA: TGTGCCAGCAGCTTAACCCCGGCGGGGGGGGCGAACATTCAGTACTTC. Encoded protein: CASSLTPAGGANIQYF.

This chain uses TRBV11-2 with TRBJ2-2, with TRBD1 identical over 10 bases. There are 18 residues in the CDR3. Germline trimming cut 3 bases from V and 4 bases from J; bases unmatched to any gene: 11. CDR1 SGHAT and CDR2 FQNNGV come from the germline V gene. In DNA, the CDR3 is TGTGCCAGCAGCTTTTCGGTGGGACAGGGGAAGGGCACCGGGGAGCTGTTTTTT. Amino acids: CASSFSVGQGKGTGELFF.

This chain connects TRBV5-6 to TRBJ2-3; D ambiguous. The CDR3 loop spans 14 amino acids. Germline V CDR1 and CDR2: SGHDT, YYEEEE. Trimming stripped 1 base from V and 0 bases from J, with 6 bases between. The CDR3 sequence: CASSLLTSTDTQYF. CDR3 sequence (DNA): TGTGCCAGCAGCTTGTTGACAAGCACAGATACGCAGTATTTT. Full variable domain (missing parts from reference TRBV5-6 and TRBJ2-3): DAGVTQSPTHLIKTRGQQVTLRCSPKSGHDTVSWYQQALGQGPQFIFQYYEEEERQRGNFPDRFSGHQFPNYSSELNVNALLLGDSALYLCASSLLTSTDTQYFGPGTRLTVL.

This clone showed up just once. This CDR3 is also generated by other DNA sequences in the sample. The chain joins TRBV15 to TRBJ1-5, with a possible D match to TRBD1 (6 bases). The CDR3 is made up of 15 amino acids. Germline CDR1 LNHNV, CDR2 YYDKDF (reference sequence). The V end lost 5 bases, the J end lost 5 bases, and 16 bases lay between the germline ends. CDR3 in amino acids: CATSGGGGRDQPQHF. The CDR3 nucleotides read TGTGCCACCAGCGGGGGAGGGGGAAGGGATCAGCCCCAGCATTTT.

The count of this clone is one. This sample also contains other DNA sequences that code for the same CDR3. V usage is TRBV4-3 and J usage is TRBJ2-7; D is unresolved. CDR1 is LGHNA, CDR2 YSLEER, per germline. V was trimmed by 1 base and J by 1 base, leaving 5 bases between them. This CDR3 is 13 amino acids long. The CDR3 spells CASSQGLSYEQYF. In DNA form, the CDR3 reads TGCGCCAGCAGCCAAGGCCTGTCCTACGAGCAGTACTTC.

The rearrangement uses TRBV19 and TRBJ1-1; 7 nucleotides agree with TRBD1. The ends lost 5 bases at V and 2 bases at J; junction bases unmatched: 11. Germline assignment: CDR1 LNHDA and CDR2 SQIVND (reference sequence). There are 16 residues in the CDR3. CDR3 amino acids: CASSPTGVPSNTEAFF. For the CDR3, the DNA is TGTGCCAGTAGTCCCACAGGGGTTCCCTCCAACACTGAAGCTTTCTTT.

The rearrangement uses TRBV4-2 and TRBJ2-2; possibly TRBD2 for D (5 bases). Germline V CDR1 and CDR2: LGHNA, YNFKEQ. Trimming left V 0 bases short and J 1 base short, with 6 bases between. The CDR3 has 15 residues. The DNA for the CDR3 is TGTGCCAGCAGCCAAGATGGAGGGAACACCGGGGAGCTGTTTTTT. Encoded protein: CASSQDGGNTGELFF.

The CDR3 coding sequence is TGTGCCAGCTCACCAAGGGACAGGGTCTACGAGCAGTACTTC. Its translation is CASSPRDRVYEQYF. The gene calls are TRBV18 and TRBJ2-7, with 9 bases fitting TRBD1. Germline loops: CDR1 KGHSH, CDR2 LQKENI. Germline trimming cut 2 bases from V and 3 bases from J; bases unmatched to any gene: 2. The CDR3 extends over 14 amino acids.